Listed below are T cell receptor beta chains from one sample, sequenced in a study of neurological immune-mediated disorders. TCRdb re-analysed the 5' RACE reads in MiXCR, keeping a single row per CDR3 protein. The data hold about 14,000 distinct CDR3 sequences, with more than 6% observed a single time. The sample comprised CD8+ T cells from blood. These receptors were obtained from a woman in her thirties or forties in good health. Each CDR3 is given with its conserved first and last residue. D genes are given only for firm matches.

v_gene	j_gene	d_gene	CDR3aa
TRBV2	TRBJ2-7	-	CASTWTDSTYEQYF
TRBV12-3/TRBV12-4	TRBJ1-5	-	CASSPPGTPDQPQHF
TRBV7-2	TRBJ1-6	-	CASSLRRGNSPLHF
TRBV7-9	TRBJ1-1	-	CASTPGRVNTEAFF
TRBV4-1	TRBJ2-2	-	CASSDEGVNGELFF
TRBV20-1	TRBJ2-1	-	CSAIDSKLPYNEQFF
TRBV14	TRBJ1-1	-	CASSQEWSGETFF
TRBV5-1	TRBJ1-2	TRBD1	CASSLAWTGGAGYGYTF
TRBV20-1	TRBJ2-6	-	CSARLGVGNVLTF
TRBV24-1	TRBJ2-1	-	CATSAPEKGLPYNEQFF
TRBV29-1	TRBJ2-7	TRBD1	CSVGKRTGGNEQYF
TRBV5-1	TRBJ2-1	TRBD2	CASSLDPGTSGGFFVEQFF
TRBV10-1	TRBJ2-1	-	CASSVSPWNEQFF
TRBV29-1	TRBJ2-5	-	CSVEPQLQETQYF
TRBV9	TRBJ2-7	-	CASSPALQGYEQYF
TRBV28	TRBJ2-1	-	CASSLGPTYNEQFF
TRBV7-8	TRBJ2-7	-	CASSPGTLYEQYF
TRBV24-1	TRBJ2-2	TRBD1	CATSRGQPNTGELFF
TRBV3-1	TRBJ2-7	TRBD2	CATEGTRDYEQYF
TRBV10-3	TRBJ1-5	-	CAISESALRGEQPQHF
TRBV6-1	TRBJ2-1	TRBD1	CASSEAGQRFRTYNEQFF
TRBV11-2	TRBJ1-2	-	CASSTRTDTYGYTF
TRBV3-1	TRBJ2-5	-	CASSQEGVRETQYF
TRBV6-5	TRBJ2-5	-	CASSYTGETQYF
TRBV2	TRBJ1-5	-	CASSEEGYGPQHF
TRBV2	TRBJ2-7	-	CASSRTGYEQYF
TRBV6-1	TRBJ2-7	-	CASSASGEFYEQYF
TRBV13	TRBJ2-2	-	CASSLDHNTGELFF
TRBV7-8	TRBJ2-7	-	CASSLGRWLTYEQYF
TRBV7-2	TRBJ2-1	TRBD1	CASSFSGQGAGEGFF
TRBV2	TRBJ2-1	TRBD2	CASSGETSGYNEQFF
TRBV9	TRBJ2-1	-	CASSDGGSAYNEQFF
TRBV20-1	TRBJ2-1	TRBD1	CSKKGQGDYNEQFF
TRBV27	TRBJ2-2	-	CASSLTPPRDRTGELFF
TRBV20-1	TRBJ2-2	-	CSARDTLNTGELFF
TRBV5-1	TRBJ2-1	TRBD1	CASSLEVNGGTGYHWHYNEQFF
TRBV2	TRBJ2-7	-	CASAPGVSYEQYF
TRBV7-9	TRBJ2-1	-	CASSVTVNEQFF
TRBV29-1	TRBJ2-7	-	CSVEQGLGEQYF
TRBV4-2	TRBJ2-1	TRBD1	CASSQPTGEFYNEQFF
TRBV11-3	TRBJ2-3	-	CASSLDWGEARYF
TRBV4-1	TRBJ2-3	TRBD2	CASSQEGGRTGTDTQYF
TRBV28	TRBJ1-5	-	CASSQTTGHNQPQHF
TRBV19	TRBJ2-1	TRBD2	CASSLGTSGYNEQFF
TRBV4-1	TRBJ2-1	-	CASSQAPSVDEQFF
TRBV30	TRBJ2-7	-	CAWEGHPSYEQYF
TRBV4-1	TRBJ2-7	-	CASSPRGPYEQYF
TRBV4-1	TRBJ1-1	TRBD1	CASSTRQGAAEAFF
TRBV9	TRBJ1-5	-	CASSRGGGGNQPQHF
TRBV9	TRBJ1-2	TRBD1	CASSDPGQYGYTF
TRBV18	TRBJ2-4	-	CASSPDGVNIQYF
TRBV3-1	TRBJ1-1	-	CASSQGPWGTEAFF
TRBV6-6	TRBJ2-1	TRBD1	CASSYRGQGGNEQFF
TRBV27	TRBJ1-1	-	CASSTSGSFSEAFF
TRBV28	TRBJ2-1	TRBD2	CASSGTLAGERDEQFF